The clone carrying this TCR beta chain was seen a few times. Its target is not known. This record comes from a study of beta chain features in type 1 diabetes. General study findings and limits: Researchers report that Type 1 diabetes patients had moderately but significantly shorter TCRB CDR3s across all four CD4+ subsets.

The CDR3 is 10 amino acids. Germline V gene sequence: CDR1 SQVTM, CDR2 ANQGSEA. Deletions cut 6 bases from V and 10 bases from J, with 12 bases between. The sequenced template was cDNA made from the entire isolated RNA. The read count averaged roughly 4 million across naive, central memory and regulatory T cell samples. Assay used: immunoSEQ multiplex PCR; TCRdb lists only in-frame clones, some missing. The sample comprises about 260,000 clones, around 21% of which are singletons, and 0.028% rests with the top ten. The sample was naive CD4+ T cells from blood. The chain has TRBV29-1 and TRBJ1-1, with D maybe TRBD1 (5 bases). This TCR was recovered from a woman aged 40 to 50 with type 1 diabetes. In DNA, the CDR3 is TGCAGCGTCCAGGGTCAGGGAGCTTTCTTT. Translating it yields CSVQGQGAFF.